This T cell receptor beta chain was found in a study of sequential checkpoint blockade in melanoma. At the level of the study: TCRbeta immunosequencing was performed on DNA from 85 to 100 pretreatment melanoma tumor samples. Around 21 patients had matched tumor biopsies before treatment and at week 13 after nivolumab or ipilimumab alone.

This clone is labeled as medium-sized. The treatment denotes: randomized to nivolumab then ipilimumab (arm A) or the reverse (arm B). DNA-damaging chemotherapy had not been given to any patient beforehand. Between the trimmed V and J ends, which lost 1 base and 9 bases, there was a span of 10 bases. This CDR3 has 12 residues. In germline, CDR1 is GTSNPN, CDR2 SVGIG (reference sequence). Assay: immunoSEQ multiplex PCR; the TCRdb copy retains only in-frame clones and omits some. This table has some 9,200 clones, roughly 20% appearing once. The chain carries TRBV30 and TRBJ2-4; maybe TRBD1 (5 bases). The material sequenced was tumor tissue (inferred from file names), taken from a patient given nivolumab and ipilimumab in sequence. The receptor's source is a human donor with melanoma. For the CDR3, the DNA is TGTGCCTGGAGTGGGGGCGGCGGCATTCAGTACTTC. Translated, it gives CAWSGGGGIQYF. Supplemented by reference TRBV30 and TRBJ2-4, the full variable domain reads SQTIHQWPATLVQPVGSPLSLECTVEGTSNPNLYWYRQAAGRGLQLLFYSVGIGQISSEVPQNLSASRPQDRQFILSSKKLLLSDSGFYLCAWSGGGGIQYFGAGTRLSVL.